Each of the 17 T cell receptor beta chains below was sequenced from the same sample in a study of blood T cell repertoires in COVID-19. This table comes from immunoSEQ multiplex PCR, and its TCRdb copy is limited to in-frame clones, with some not included. The table includes roughly 300,000 clones, around 90% detected once. The specimen was peripheral blood. All receptors come from a woman aged 30 to 39 with COVID-19, enrolled during active disease.

This chain connects TRBV2 to TRBJ2-1; TRBD2 agrees at 13 bases. J lost 8 bases, V lost 4 bases, and 2 bases had no gene match. This CDR3 contains 14 residues. CDR1 and CDR2 from the germline V gene are SNHLY and FYNNEI. The CDR3 spells CASSATSGRDEQFF. The CDR3 bases are TGTGCCAGCAGTGCAACTAGCGGGAGGGATGAGCAGTTCTTC.

The genes are TRBV2 and TRBJ1-6; tentative D call: TRBD1 (5 bases). The CDR3 extends over 16 amino acids. Germline V gene sequence: CDR1 SNHLY, CDR2 FYNNEI. V shed 2 bases and J shed 5 bases, with 13 bases lying between them. In DNA, the CDR3 is TGTGCCAGCAGTGAAAATGGGGGACTCAATAATTCACCCCTCCACTTT. Residues: CASSENGGLNNSPLHF. Filled out from reference TRBV2 and TRBJ1-6, the complete variable domain reads EPEVTQTPSHQVTQMGQEVILRCVPISNHLYFYWYRQILGQKVEFLVSFYNNEISEKSEIFDDQFSVERPDGSNFTLKIRSTKLEDSAMYFCASSENGGLNNSPLHFGNGTRLTVT.

V usage is TRBV6-2 or TRBV6-3 and J usage is TRBJ1-5, with TRBD1 as a possible D gene (6 bases). CDR3 length equals 16 residues. Germline lookup yields CDR1 MNHEY and CDR2 SVGEGT. Trimming shortened V by 0 bases and J by 3 bases, and 12 bases separated the two germline ends. CDR3 nucleotide sequence: TGTGCCAGCAGTTACTCAGCAGGACAGTTCAATCAGCCCCAGCATTTT. This translates into CASSYSAGQFNQPQHF.

This rearrangement joins TRBV7-9 to TRBJ1-1; tentatively, D is TRBD1 (5 bases). Germline V CDR1 and CDR2: SEHNR, FQNEAQ (reference sequence). There are 15 residues in the CDR3. Trimming removed 2 bases at V and 13 bases at J, with 23 bases between. The CDR3: CASSLPNNRSYKGFF. The DNA for the CDR3 is TGTGCCAGCAGCTTACCCAATAACAGGAGCTACAAAGGTTTCTTT.

In DNA form, the CDR3 reads TGCGCCAGCAGCTTGGGGAACAGGGGCACCGGGGAGCTGTTTTTT. Its translation: CASSLGNRGTGELFF. The rearrangement joins TRBV5-1 to TRBJ2-2; 7 bases fit TRBD1. J gave up 4 bases and V 0 bases, and 3 bases lay outside the gene matches. The germline V gene encodes CDR1 SGHRS and CDR2 YFSETQ. CDR3 length equals 15 residues.

CDR3 loop: CASSRGLAVYEQYF. CDR3 bases: TGTGCCAGCAGTCGAGGACTAGCGGTGTACGAGCAGTACTTC. J is TRBJ2-7 and V is TRBV6-5; 10 bases match TRBD2. Trimming removed 5 bases from V and 4 bases from J; junction bases left unmatched: 5. Germline V gene lookup returns CDR1 MNHEY and CDR2 SVGAGI. This CDR3 has 14 amino acids.

The rearrangement joins TRBV28 to TRBJ2-7; D ambiguous. V dropped 2 bases and J dropped 0 bases, with 5 bases sitting between them. The CDR3 covers 13 residues. Germline V gives CDR1 MDHEN, CDR2 SYDVKM. The CDR3 DNA is TGTGCCAGCAGTTTAGTCGGCTCCTACGAGCAGTACTTC. It specifies CASSLVGSYEQYF.

The chain uses TRBV2 and TRBJ1-1; TRBD1 matches at 7 bases. With 6 bases clipped from V and 1 base from J, the junction kept 5 bases outside the gene matches. Germline CDR1 and CDR2: SNHLY and FYNNEI. CDR3 length equals 14 residues. The CDR3 spells CASRETGPNTEAFF. CDR3 in DNA: TGTGCCAGCAGGGAGACAGGGCCGAACACTGAAGCTTTCTTT.

The chain joins TRBV7-3 to TRBJ2-6, with a tentative D call TRBD1 (6 bases). V was shortened by 2 bases and J by 2 bases, with 10 bases between the two germline ends. Germline lookup yields CDR1 SGHTA and CDR2 FQGTGA. The CDR3 contains 16 residues. Here the CDR3 DNA reads TGTGCCAGCAGCTTACAAGGGGGTCCTGGGGCCAACGTCCTGACTTTC. This encodes CASSLQGGPGANVLTF.

This chain connects TRBV5-6 to TRBJ1-2; 8 bases map to TRBD1. Losses at the gene ends were 2 bases for V and 5 bases for J; bases not matched to a gene: 5. The CDR3 consists of 14 residues. Germline V CDR1 and CDR2: SGHDT, YYEEEE. CDR3 DNA sequence: TGTGCCAGCAGCTTACGGGACAGGCGGTATGGCTACACCTTC. Its protein product is CASSLRDRRYGYTF.

This sequence joins TRBV7-2 and TRBJ2-7; D is perhaps TRBD1 (6 bases). This CDR3 has 13 residues. Deletions cut 5 bases from V and 2 bases from J, with 10 bases between. Germline loops: CDR1 SGHTA, CDR2 FQGNSA. The CDR3 DNA follows: TGTGCCAGCAGCCCACGGACAGCCTACGAGCAGTACTTC. Translation gives CASSPRTAYEQYF.

V usage is TRBV5-6 and J usage is TRBJ2-3, with D possibly matching TRBD1 (6 bases). Germline CDR1 reads SGHDT; CDR2 reads YYEEEE. The CDR3 spans 14 residues. Trimming removed 3 bases from V and 3 bases from J, with 11 bases in between. This CDR3 reads CASSWGRGTDTQYF. The CDR3, as DNA: TGTGCCAGCAGCTGGGGCAGGGGAACAGATACGCAGTATTTT.

This clone occurred many times. The chain joins TRBV9 to TRBJ2-3, with 9 bases fitting TRBD2. With 3 bases clipped from V and 2 bases from J, the junction kept 10 bases outside the gene matches. In germline, CDR1 is SGDLS, CDR2 YYNGEE. The CDR3 runs 17 residues. The CDR3 region is CASSGGPGTSLTDTQYF. Written as DNA, the CDR3 is TGTGCCAGCAGCGGGGGCCCCGGGACTAGCCTCACAGATACGCAGTATTTT.

The chain employs TRBV6-5 and TRBJ1-6, with 8 bases fitting TRBD1. J lost 8 bases, V lost 6 bases, and 6 bases had no gene match. CDR3 length: 14 residues. Germline lookup yields CDR1 MNHEY and CDR2 SVGAGI. CDR3 sequence (DNA): TGTGCCAGCAGCCGGACAGGGCAAGATTCACCCCTCCACTTT. Translated, it gives CASSRTGQDSPLHF.

V and J are TRBV28 and TRBJ1-5; no reliable D call. The germline CDR1 and CDR2 sequences are MDHEN and SYDVKM. The germline V and J ends were trimmed by 5 bases and 1 base, with 12 bases remaining between them. The CDR3 loop spans 15 amino acids. The CDR3 loop reads CASSQAFRSNQPQHF. The CDR3 coding sequence is TGTGCCAGCAGTCAAGCCTTCCGGAGCAATCAGCCCCAGCATTTT.

CDR3 in DNA: TGTGCCAGCAGTTTAACCGGGACAGGGTACTATGGCTACACCTTC. Protein sequence: CASSLTGTGYYGYTF. The rearrangement uses TRBV28 and TRBJ1-2; 9 nucleotides agree with TRBD1. V shed 2 bases, J shed 3 bases, and the junction held 4 bases outside the gene matches. Looked up from germline, CDR1 is MDHEN and CDR2 is SYDVKM. The CDR3 spans 15 residues.

The V and J genes are TRBV18 and TRBJ2-7, with a tentative D call TRBD1 (6 bases). The germline V gene encodes CDR1 KGHSH and CDR2 LQKENI. V was clipped by 4 bases and J by 4 bases, with 11 bases between them. The CDR3 covers 13 residues. As DNA, the CDR3 is TGTGCCAGCTCACGGGCAGGGGTGTACGAGCAGTACTTC. This codes for CASSRAGVYEQYF.